A single sample is the source of the 9 T cell receptor beta chains below, sequenced in a study of identical twins. One entry per CDR3 protein results from TCRdb running MiXCR on the 5' RACE reads. Of 500,000 to 700,000 distinct CDR3 sequences in the sample, under 8.5% were seen once. This same sample was also taken into another study, of yellow fever vaccine responses in identical twins.

The sequenced sample consisted of PBMCs. These receptors all stem from a woman aged 18-30 years in good health.

This sequence joins TRBV3-1 and TRBJ2-2, with 8 bases aligning to TRBD1. Trimming took 2 bases from V and 1 from J; bases not matched to a gene: 3. The CDR3 sequence is 16 residues long. Germline CDR1 LGHDT, CDR2 YNNKEL (reference sequence). As DNA, the CDR3 is TGTGCCAGCAGCCAACCGACAGGGGAGAACACCGGGGAGCTGTTTTTT. It yields the protein CASSQPTGENTGELFF. The full variable domain, with the rest looked up from reference TRBV3-1 and TRBJ2-2, is DTAVSQTPKYLVTQMGNDKSIKCEQNLGHDTMYWYKQDSKKFLKIMFSYNNKELIINETVPNRFSPKSPDKAHLNLHINSLELGDSAVYFCASSQPTGENTGELFFGEGSRLTVL.

The table lists this clonotype with a few counts. The CDR3 loop reads CASSTEISNQPQHF. The CDR3 DNA reads TGCGCCAGCAGTACGGAGATTAGCAATCAGCCCCAGCATTTT. The chain recombines TRBV10-2 with TRBJ1-5, with D unclear. The germline CDR1 and CDR2 sequences are WSHSY and SAAADI. Trimming removed 5 bases from V and 0 bases from J, with 8 bases in between. The CDR3 is 14 amino acids.

This clonotype was counted many times. This sequence joins TRBV3-1 and TRBJ1-3, with no clear D. Germline loops: CDR1 LGHDT, CDR2 YNNKEL (reference sequence). The CDR3 loop spans 12 amino acids. V was cut by 2 bases and J by 4 bases, with 3 bases left in between. CDR3 in amino acids: CASSQRGNTIYF. The CDR3 DNA sequence: TGTGCCAGCAGCCAAAGGGGAAACACCATATATTTT.

The chain joins TRBV29-1 to TRBJ2-5; TRBD1 matches at 7 bases. The germline V gene encodes CDR1 SQVTM and CDR2 ANQGSEA. The CDR3 runs 13 residues. Trimming took 7 bases from V and 5 from J; bases not matched to a gene: 10. As DNA, the CDR3 is TGCAGCGCCCGACAGGGTAGGCTGGAGACCCAGTACTTC. It translates to CSARQGRLETQYF.

The gene calls are TRBV27 and TRBJ1-2; D unclear. Looked up from germline, CDR1 is MNHEY and CDR2 is SMNVEV (reference sequence). The CDR3 spans 13 residues. The V and J ends lost 4 bases and 7 bases respectively, with 13 bases between them. CDR3 coding DNA: TGTGCCAGCAGTTCCACAGTGAATAGTGGCTACACCTTC. This encodes CASSSTVNSGYTF.

This clonotype was observed a handful of times. The genes are TRBV20-1 and TRBJ1-5; TRBD1 is a possible D gene (5 bases). Trimming cost V 3 bases and J 1 base, with 10 bases left between them. This CDR3 is 14 amino acids long. From germline, CDR1 is DFQATT and CDR2 SNEGSKA (reference sequence). For the CDR3, the DNA is TGCAGTGCTAGGCCCAGGGACAGCAATCAGCCCCAGCATTTT. This translates into CSARPRDSNQPQHF.

In this sample, this clonotype turned up a few times. J is TRBJ1-1 and V is TRBV5-1; the match to TRBD1 covers 7 bases. Trimming at V came to 2 bases and at J to 7 bases, leaving 5 bases not matched to a gene. Germline CDR1 is SGHRS and CDR2 is YFSETQ. The length of the CDR3 is 13 residues. Here the CDR3 reads CASSLSTGREAFF. DNA of the CDR3: TGCGCCAGCAGCTTATCGACAGGGCGTGAAGCTTTCTTT.

V gene TRBV20-1 combines with J gene TRBJ2-7; TRBD2 is a possible D gene (6 bases). The CDR3 loop spans 15 amino acids. V was clipped by 1 base and J by 0 bases, with 13 bases between them. Germline V gene lookup returns CDR1 DFQATT and CDR2 SNEGSKA (reference sequence). The CDR3 loop reads CSARGTPGSSYEQYF. For the CDR3, the DNA is TGCAGTGCTAGAGGGACGCCCGGGAGCTCCTACGAGCAGTACTTC.

This clonotype has only a few counts. The V call is TRBV3-1, the J call TRBJ1-1; 7 nucleotides align to TRBD1. Germline trimming cut 1 base from V and 10 bases from J; bases unmatched to any gene: 3. Germline-derived CDR1 and CDR2 are LGHDT and YNNKEL (reference sequence). The CDR3 totals 12 residues. This CDR3 is CASSQGTGGAFF. The CDR3 coding sequence is TGTGCCAGCAGCCAAGGGACAGGAGGAGCTTTCTTT.